This TCR beta chain is from a study of neurological immune-mediated disorders. Points from the study as a whole: Expansion of TCR clones was greatest in HTLV-1-associated myelopathy and smallest in multiple sclerosis, where it fell below that of healthy controls.

The ends were cut back, 6 bases at V and 3 bases at J, with 11 bases in the middle. This CDR3 contains 13 residues. Germline V CDR1 and CDR2: SGHRS, YFSETQ. This clonotype was recorded many times. The antigen is undetermined. Synthesis of cDNA was carried out by template-switch 5'RACE. The reaction used 10-nucleotide random UMIs. A single run covered 15-18 subjects with over 180 million TCR-beta sequences. Via MiXCR, TCRdb re-called the 5' RACE reads, giving one row per CDR3 protein. There are about 59,000 distinct CDR3 sequences in the sample; approximately 11% occur only once, and around 11% lies in the top ten.

Sequenced input: PBMCs. J is TRBJ2-3 and V is TRBV5-1, with D uncertain. The clonotype originates from a woman aged 55-69 years with HTLV-1-associated myelopathy (HAM/TSP). CDR3 DNA sequence: TGCGCCAGCACCCCGGACGTAACAGATACGCAGTATTTT. It encodes CASTPDVTDTQYF.